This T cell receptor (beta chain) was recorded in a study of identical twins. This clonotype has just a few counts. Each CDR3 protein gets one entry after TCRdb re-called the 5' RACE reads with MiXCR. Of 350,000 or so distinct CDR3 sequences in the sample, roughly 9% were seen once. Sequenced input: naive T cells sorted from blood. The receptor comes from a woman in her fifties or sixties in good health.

The CDR3 spells CASSLAGVGYEQYF. CDR3 nucleotide sequence: TGTGCCAGCAGCTTAGCCGGAGTCGGCTACGAGCAGTACTTC. The rearrangement uses TRBV7-9 and TRBJ2-7; D gene unclear. Per germline, CDR1 SEHNR and CDR2 FQNEAQ (reference sequence). Trimming took off 0 bases at V and 3 bases at J, with 9 bases between the two ends. This CDR3 comprises 14 residues.